One and the same sample provided the 18 T cell receptor beta chains below, sequenced in a study of shared clonotypes between healthy human individuals. Libraries were prepared by immunoSEQ multiplex PCR; TCRdb keeps only in-frame clonotypes and omits some of them. Here the sample spans some 1,900,000 clones, approximately 95% being singletons. Terminally differentiated effector memory CD45RA+ cells were excluded from the naive CD8 cells, which were CD45RO-negative and positively selected for CCR7. The sample comprised naive CD8+ T cells sorted from blood. Receptors originate from a man aged 18 to 30 in good health.

V is TRBV2 and J is TRBJ2-1; the match to TRBD2 covers 9 bases. V shed 3 bases and J 3 bases; nucleotides not matched to a gene: 6. The CDR3 has 16 amino acids. Germline assignment: CDR1 SNHLY and CDR2 FYNNEI. The CDR3 DNA sequence: TGTGCCAGCAGTGAGTTAGCGGGGGAATTCTACAATGAGCAGTTCTTC. This codes for CASSELAGEFYNEQFF.

The chain links TRBV5-4 to TRBJ2-7; 9 bases align to TRBD2. The CDR3 loop spans 15 amino acids. V was clipped by 0 bases and J by 1 base; unmatched bases: 2. Per germline, CDR1 SGHNT and CDR2 YYREEE (reference sequence). CDR3 nucleotides: TGTGCCAGCAGCTTGGCGGGACTAGCATCCTACGAGCAGTACTTC. Translating gives CASSLAGLASYEQYF.

The V and J genes are TRBV7-2 and TRBJ2-3, with 10 bases matching TRBD2. With 2 bases clipped from V and 5 bases from J, the junction kept 4 bases outside the gene matches. The CDR3 has 15 amino acids. Per germline, CDR1 SGHTA and CDR2 FQGNSA. The CDR3 DNA follows: TGTGCCAGCAGCTTACTAGCGGGAGCATTAGATACGCAGTATTTT. Its translation: CASSLLAGALDTQYF.

The CDR3 DNA follows: TGTGCCAGCACTCAGGAGGACTATGGCTACACCTTC. Its translation is CASTQEDYGYTF. V gene TRBV2 combines with J gene TRBJ1-2; D is undetermined. The V end lost 7 bases, the J end lost 3 bases, and 9 bases lay between the germline ends. CDR1 SNHLY and CDR2 FYNNEI come from the germline V gene. The CDR3 sequence is 12 residues long.

The V call is TRBV2, the J call TRBJ1-1; perhaps TRBD1 as D (5 bases). Looked up from germline, CDR1 is SNHLY and CDR2 is FYNNEI. V dropped 8 bases and J dropped 1 base, with 14 bases sitting between them. The CDR3 covers 14 residues. CDR3 in DNA: TGTGCCAGCGACAAGGGGCTTGGGAACACTGAAGCTTTCTTT. As protein: CASDKGLGNTEAFF.

V gene TRBV4-2 combines with J gene TRBJ1-1, with TRBD1 matching 9 bases. The CDR3 sequence is 14 residues long. Germline V gene data show CDR1 as LGHNA and CDR2 as YNFKEQ. V lost 4 bases to trimming and J lost 7 bases; unmatched junction nucleotides: 7. As DNA, the CDR3 is TGTGCCAGCAGCCCCGGGACAGGGACCATTGAAGCTTTCTTT. It translates to CASSPGTGTIEAFF.

As DNA, the CDR3 is TGTGCCAGCAGTTTGACAGGGGGCTGGACTGAAGCTTTCTTT. Residues: CASSLTGGWTEAFF. The genes are TRBV27 and TRBJ1-1; 10 bases match TRBD1. There are 14 residues in the CDR3. Germline V gene sequence: CDR1 MNHEY, CDR2 SMNVEV (reference sequence). The J segment lost 5 bases and the V segment lost 3 bases, leaving 3 bases of the junction unmatched.

This rearrangement joins TRBV27 to TRBJ1-1; 12 positions match TRBD1. The ends lost 5 bases at V and 4 bases at J; junction bases unmatched: 5. This CDR3 is 15 amino acids long. The germline gives CDR1 MNHEY, CDR2 SMNVEV (reference sequence). In nucleotides, the CDR3 is TGTGCCAGCAGTCAAGGGACAGGGGGCTTCACTGAAGCTTTCTTT. Its protein is CASSQGTGGFTEAFF.

This clone was recorded once. The DNA of the CDR3 is TGTGCCAGCAGTTACTACAGGGCCTATGGCTACACCTTC. Translated: CASSYYRAYGYTF. V is TRBV6-5 and J is TRBJ1-2; perhaps TRBD1 as D (6 bases). Germline loops: CDR1 MNHEY, CDR2 SVGAGI. Trimming shortened V by 1 base and J by 4 bases, and 7 bases separated the two germline ends. The length of the CDR3 is 13 residues.

The chain combines TRBV19 with TRBJ2-1, with TRBD2 identical over 8 bases. Germline lookup yields CDR1 LNHDA and CDR2 SQIVND (reference sequence). The CDR3 has 15 residues. The V and J ends lost 4 bases and 6 bases, in that order; junction bases with no gene match: 8. CDR3 protein: CASSKTGGPANEQFF. CDR3 bases: TGTGCCAGTAGTAAGACGGGGGGGCCAGCCAATGAGCAGTTCTTC.

The J gene is TRBJ1-2, the V gene TRBV19, with D possibly matching TRBD1 (5 bases). V shed 0 bases and J shed 4 bases, with 12 bases lying between them. The germline CDR1 and CDR2 sequences are LNHDA and SQIVND (reference sequence). The CDR3 has 15 amino acids. The chain's CDR3 is CASSIDGGHRYGYTF. For the CDR3, the DNA is TGTGCCAGTAGTATAGATGGCGGACACCGCTATGGCTACACCTTC.

The V call is TRBV4-3, the J call TRBJ2-2, with D perhaps TRBD2 (6 bases). The CDR3 totals 19 residues. CDR1 and CDR2 (germline): LGHNA, YSLEER. The V gene lost 1 base and the J gene lost 5 bases, with 23 bases spanning the gap. This CDR3 reads CASSQARDFPSFRTGELFF. The CDR3 DNA is TGCGCCAGCAGCCAAGCTAGGGACTTCCCATCGTTCCGGACCGGGGAGCTGTTTTTT.

V is TRBV21-1 and J is TRBJ2-7; TRBD2, the table's D call, lacks a check against the DNA. TRBV21-1 is a recognized pseudogene. The CDR3 has 14 residues. CDR3 DNA sequence: TGTGCCAGCAGCAATGCGGGACGGATCTACGAGCAGTACTTC. As protein: CASSNAGRIYEQYF.

CDR3 region: CASSVAIYSYEQYF. The CDR3 DNA follows: TGTGCCAGCAGCGTAGCCATATACTCCTACGAGCAGTACTTC. The chain combines TRBV9 with TRBJ2-7; D unresolved. Germline assignment: CDR1 SGDLS and CDR2 YYNGEE. The V end was cut by 0 bases, the J end by 0 bases, with 7 bases between. The CDR3 loop spans 14 amino acids.

The CDR3 loop reads CASSLEAGQWFTGELFF. CDR3 nucleotide sequence: TGCGCCAGCAGCTTGGAAGCTGGACAGTGGTTCACCGGGGAGCTGTTTTTT. The chain uses TRBV5-1 and TRBJ2-2, with D perhaps TRBD1 (6 bases). CDR3 length: 17 residues. V was clipped by 0 bases and J by 4 bases, with 16 bases between them. The germline V gene encodes CDR1 SGHRS and CDR2 YFSETQ.

This rearrangement joins TRBV9 to TRBJ2-7; 7 positions agree with TRBD1. The germline V gene encodes CDR1 SGDLS and CDR2 YYNGEE. V gave up 0 bases and J gave up 5 bases; unmatched junction bases: 5. The CDR3 spans 14 residues. The CDR3 DNA sequence: TGTGCCAGCAGCGTAGTGGGACAGATAGACGAGCAGTACTTC. This codes for CASSVVGQIDEQYF.

As regards this clone: It may be a read error: a sequence one base away is much more abundant. This chain links TRBV6-6 with TRBJ1-5; D remains ambiguous. This CDR3 region has 13 residues. The ends were cut back, 4 bases at V and 1 base at J, with 5 bases in the middle. CDR1 MNHNY and CDR2 SVGAGI come from the germline V gene (reference sequence). CDR3 nucleotide sequence: TGTGCCAGCAGTTTTGGGAGCAATCAGCCCCAGCATTTT. This translates into CASSFGSNQPQHF.

This clone was counted a single time. V gene TRBV10-3 combines with J gene TRBJ2-7, with D unclear. V was cut by 0 bases and J by 3 bases, with 12 bases left in between. Germline V CDR1 and CDR2: ENHRY, SYGVKD. This CDR3 comprises 15 residues. This CDR3 reads CAISESTLSYYEQYF. The CDR3 DNA sequence: TGTGCCATCAGTGAGTCGACTTTGAGCTACTACGAGCAGTACTTC.